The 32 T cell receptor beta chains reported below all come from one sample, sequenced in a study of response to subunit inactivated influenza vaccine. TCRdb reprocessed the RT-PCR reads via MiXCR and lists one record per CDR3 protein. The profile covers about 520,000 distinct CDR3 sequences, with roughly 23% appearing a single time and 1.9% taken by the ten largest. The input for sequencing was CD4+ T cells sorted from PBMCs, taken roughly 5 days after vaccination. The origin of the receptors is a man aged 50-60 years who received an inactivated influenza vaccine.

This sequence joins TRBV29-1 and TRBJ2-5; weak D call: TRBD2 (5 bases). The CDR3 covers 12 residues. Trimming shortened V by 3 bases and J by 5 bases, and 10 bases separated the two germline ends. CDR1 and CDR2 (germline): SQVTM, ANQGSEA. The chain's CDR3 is CSVDVRGETQYF. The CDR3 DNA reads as TGCAGCGTTGATGTTCGCGGGGAGACCCAGTACTTC.

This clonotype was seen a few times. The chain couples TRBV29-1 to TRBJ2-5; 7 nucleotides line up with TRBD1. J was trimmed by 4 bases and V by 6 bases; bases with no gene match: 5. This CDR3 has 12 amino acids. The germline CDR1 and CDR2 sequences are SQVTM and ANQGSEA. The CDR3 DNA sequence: TGCAGCGTAATCCGGGACAGAGAGACCCAGTACTTC. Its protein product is CSVIRDRETQYF.

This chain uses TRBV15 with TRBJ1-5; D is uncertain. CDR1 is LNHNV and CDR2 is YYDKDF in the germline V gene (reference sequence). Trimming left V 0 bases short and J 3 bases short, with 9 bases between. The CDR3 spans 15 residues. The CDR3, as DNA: TGTGCCACCAGCAGAGACGGGGTCTACAATCAGCCCCAGCATTTT. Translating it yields CATSRDGVYNQPQHF.

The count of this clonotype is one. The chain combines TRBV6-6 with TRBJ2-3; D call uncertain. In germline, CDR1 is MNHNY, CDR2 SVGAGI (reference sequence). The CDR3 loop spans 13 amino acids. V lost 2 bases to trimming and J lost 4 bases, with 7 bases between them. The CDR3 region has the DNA TGTGCCAGCAGTTACCAGGCGGCAGATACGCAGTATTTT. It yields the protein CASSYQAADTQYF.

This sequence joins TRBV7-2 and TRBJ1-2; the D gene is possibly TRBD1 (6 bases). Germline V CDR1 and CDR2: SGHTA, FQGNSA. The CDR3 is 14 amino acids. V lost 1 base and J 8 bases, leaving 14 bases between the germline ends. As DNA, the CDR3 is TGTGCCAGCAGCTTAGACAGGGCTCGTCGGGGCTACACCTTC. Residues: CASSLDRARRGYTF.

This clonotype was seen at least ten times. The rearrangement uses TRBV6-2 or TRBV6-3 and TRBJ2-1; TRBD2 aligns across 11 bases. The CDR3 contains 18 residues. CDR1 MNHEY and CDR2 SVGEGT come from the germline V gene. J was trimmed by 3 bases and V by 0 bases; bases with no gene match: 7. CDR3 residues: CASSYSHPTSGIYNEQFF. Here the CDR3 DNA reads TGTGCCAGCAGTTACTCACACCCGACTAGCGGGATCTACAATGAGCAGTTCTTC.

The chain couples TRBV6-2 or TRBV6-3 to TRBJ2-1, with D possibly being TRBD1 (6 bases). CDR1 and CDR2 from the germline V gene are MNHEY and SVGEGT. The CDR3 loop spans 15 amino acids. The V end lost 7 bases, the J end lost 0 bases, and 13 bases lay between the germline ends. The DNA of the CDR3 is TGTGCCAGCACCCTGTACAGGGACTCCTACAATGAGCAGTTCTTC. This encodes CASTLYRDSYNEQFF.

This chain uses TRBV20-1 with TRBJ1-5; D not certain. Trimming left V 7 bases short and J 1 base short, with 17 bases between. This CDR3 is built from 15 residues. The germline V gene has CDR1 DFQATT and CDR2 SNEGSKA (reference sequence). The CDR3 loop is CSVGSDGRSNQPQHF. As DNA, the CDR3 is TGCAGTGTCGGTAGCGACGGGCGGAGCAATCAGCCCCAGCATTTT.

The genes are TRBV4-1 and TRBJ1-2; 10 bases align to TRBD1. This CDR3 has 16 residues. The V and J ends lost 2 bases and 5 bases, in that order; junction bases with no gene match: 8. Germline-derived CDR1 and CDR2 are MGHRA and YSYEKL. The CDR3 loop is CASSQLDRGQWYGYTF. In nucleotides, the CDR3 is TGCGCCAGCAGCCAACTTGACAGGGGGCAGTGGTATGGCTACACCTTC.

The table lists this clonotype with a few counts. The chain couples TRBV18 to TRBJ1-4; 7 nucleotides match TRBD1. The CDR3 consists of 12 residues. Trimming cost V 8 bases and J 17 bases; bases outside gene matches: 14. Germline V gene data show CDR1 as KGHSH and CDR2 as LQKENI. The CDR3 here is CASRDSLMKNFF. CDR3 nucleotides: TGTGCCAGCCGGGACAGTTTAATGAAAAACTTTTTT.

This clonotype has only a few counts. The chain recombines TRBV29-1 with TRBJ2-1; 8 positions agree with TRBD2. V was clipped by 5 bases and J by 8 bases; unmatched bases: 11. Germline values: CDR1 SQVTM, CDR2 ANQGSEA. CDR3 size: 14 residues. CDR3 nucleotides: TGCAGCGTTTCGGCAAGCGGGAGTTTGGATGAGCAGTTCTTC. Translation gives CSVSASGSLDEQFF.

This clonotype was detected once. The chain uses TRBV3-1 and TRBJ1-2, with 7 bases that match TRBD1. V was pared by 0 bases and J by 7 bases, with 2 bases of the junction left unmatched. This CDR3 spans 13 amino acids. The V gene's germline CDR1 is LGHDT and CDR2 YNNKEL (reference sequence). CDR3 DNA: TGTGCCAGCAGCCAAGATTACAGGGGTGGCTACACCTTC. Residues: CASSQDYRGGYTF.

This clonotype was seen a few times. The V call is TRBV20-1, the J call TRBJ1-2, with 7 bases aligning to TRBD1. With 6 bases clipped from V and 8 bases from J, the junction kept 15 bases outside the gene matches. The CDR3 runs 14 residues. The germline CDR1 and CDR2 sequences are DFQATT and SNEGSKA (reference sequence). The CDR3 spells CSARYTGVEWGYTF. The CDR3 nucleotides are TGCAGTGCCAGATACACAGGGGTGGAGTGGGGCTACACCTTC.

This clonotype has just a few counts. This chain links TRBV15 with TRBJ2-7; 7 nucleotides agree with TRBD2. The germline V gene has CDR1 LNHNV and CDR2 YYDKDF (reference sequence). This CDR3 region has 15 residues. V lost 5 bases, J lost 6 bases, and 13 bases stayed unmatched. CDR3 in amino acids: CATSGQTGGISEQYF. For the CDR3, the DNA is TGTGCCACCAGCGGCCAAACCGGGGGGATTTCCGAGCAGTACTTC.

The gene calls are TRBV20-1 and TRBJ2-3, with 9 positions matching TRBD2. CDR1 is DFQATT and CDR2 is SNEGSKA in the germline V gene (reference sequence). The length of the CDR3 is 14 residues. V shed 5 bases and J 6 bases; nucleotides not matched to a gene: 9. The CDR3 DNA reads TGCAGTGCTGAAACCGGGACTAGCATGGATACGCAGTATTTT. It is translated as CSAETGTSMDTQYF.

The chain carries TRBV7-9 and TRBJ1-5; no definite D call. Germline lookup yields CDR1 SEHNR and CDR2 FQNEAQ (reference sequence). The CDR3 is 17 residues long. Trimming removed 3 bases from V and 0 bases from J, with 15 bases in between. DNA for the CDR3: TGTGCCAGCAGCTTCGATCGGGCCTTACTTAGCAATCAGCCCCAGCATTTT. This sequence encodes CASSFDRALLSNQPQHF.

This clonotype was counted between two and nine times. CDR3 DNA sequence: TGCGCCAGCAGCTCAGGGCTGACTAATGAAAAACTGTTTTTT. The encoded protein is CASSSGLTNEKLFF. The chain employs TRBV5-1 and TRBJ1-4; the D gene is possibly TRBD1 (5 bases). CDR1 is SGHRS and CDR2 is YFSETQ in the germline V gene. V was pared by 3 bases and J by 2 bases, with 8 bases between. The CDR3 length is 14 residues.

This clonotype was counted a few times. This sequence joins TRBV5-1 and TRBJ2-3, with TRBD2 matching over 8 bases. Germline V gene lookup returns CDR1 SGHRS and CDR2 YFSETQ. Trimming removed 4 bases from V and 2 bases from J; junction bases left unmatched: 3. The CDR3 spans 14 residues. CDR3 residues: CASSISGVTDTQYF. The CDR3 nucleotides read TGCGCCAGCAGCATTAGCGGGGTCACAGATACGCAGTATTTT.

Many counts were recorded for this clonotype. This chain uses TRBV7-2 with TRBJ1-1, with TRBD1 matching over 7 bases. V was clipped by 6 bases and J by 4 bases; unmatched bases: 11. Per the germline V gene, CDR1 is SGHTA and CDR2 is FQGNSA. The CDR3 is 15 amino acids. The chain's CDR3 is CASSLRPGGGTEAFF. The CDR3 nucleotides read TGTGCCAGCAGTTTGCGACCAGGGGGAGGCACTGAAGCTTTCTTT. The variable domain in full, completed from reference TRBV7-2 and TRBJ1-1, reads GAGVSQSPSNKVTEKGKDVELRCDPISGHTALYWYRQSLGQGLEFLIYFQGNSAPDKSGLPSDRFSAERTGGSVSTLTIQRTQQEDSAVYLCASSLRPGGGTEAFFGQGTRLTVV.

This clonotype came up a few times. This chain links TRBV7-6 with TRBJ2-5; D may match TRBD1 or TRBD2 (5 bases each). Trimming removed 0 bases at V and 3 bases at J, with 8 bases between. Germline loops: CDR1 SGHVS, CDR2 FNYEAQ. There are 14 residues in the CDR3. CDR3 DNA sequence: TGTGCCAGCAGCTTAGCGGGGGTAAAAGAGACCCAGTACTTC. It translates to CASSLAGVKETQYF.

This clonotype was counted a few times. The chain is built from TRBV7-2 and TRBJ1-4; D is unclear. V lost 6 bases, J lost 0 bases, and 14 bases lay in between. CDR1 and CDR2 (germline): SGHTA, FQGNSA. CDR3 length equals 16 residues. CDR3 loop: CASSLNRHPTNEKLFF. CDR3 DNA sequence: TGTGCCAGCAGTCTAAACAGACATCCAACTAATGAAAAACTGTTTTTT.

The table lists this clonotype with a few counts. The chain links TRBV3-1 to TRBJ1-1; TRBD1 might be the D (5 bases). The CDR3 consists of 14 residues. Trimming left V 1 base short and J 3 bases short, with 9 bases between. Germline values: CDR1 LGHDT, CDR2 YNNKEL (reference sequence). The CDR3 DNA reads TGTGCCAGCAGCCAAGTTGCGGGGGACACTGAAGCTTTCTTT. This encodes CASSQVAGDTEAFF.

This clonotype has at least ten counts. The DNA of the CDR3 is TGCAGTGCTAGACACGAGGGACTACATACACTCACAGATACGCAGTATTTT. Translating gives CSARHEGLHTLTDTQYF. The chain is built from TRBV20-1 and TRBJ2-3; 7 bases are a match to TRBD2. Germline CDR1 DFQATT, CDR2 SNEGSKA (reference sequence). This CDR3 contains 17 residues. The ends lost 2 bases at V and 2 bases at J; junction bases unmatched: 13.

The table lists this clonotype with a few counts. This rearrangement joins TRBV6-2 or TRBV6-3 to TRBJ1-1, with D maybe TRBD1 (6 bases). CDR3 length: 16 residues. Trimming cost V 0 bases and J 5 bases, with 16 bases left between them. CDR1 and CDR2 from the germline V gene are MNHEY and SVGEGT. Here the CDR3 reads CASSYSIGGGRTEAFF. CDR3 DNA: TGTGCCAGCAGTTACTCGATAGGGGGGGGGCGGACTGAAGCTTTCTTT.

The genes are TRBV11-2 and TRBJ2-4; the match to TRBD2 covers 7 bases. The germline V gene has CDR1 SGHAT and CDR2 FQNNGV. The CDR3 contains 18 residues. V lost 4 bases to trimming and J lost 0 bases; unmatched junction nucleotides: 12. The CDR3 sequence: CASSYIPGLTLAKNIQYF. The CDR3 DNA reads TGTGCCAGCAGCTACATACCGGGACTAACACTAGCCAAAAACATTCAGTACTTC.

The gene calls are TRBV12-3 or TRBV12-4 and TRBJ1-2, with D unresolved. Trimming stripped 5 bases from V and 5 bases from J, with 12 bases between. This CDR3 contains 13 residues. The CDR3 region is CASSRSGIYGYTF. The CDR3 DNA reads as TGTGCCAGCAGTCGCTCCGGGATTTATGGCTACACCTTC.

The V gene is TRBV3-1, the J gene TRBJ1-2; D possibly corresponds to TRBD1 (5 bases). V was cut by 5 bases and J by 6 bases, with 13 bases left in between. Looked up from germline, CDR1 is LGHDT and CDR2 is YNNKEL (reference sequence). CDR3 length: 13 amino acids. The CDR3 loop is CASSAGHLDGYTF. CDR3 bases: TGTGCCAGCAGCGCAGGACACCTCGATGGCTACACCTTC.

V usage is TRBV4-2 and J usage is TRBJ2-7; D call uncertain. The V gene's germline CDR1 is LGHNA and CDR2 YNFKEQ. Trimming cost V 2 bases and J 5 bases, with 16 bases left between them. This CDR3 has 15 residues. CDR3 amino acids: CASSQTHGVGNEQYF. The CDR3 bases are TGTGCCAGCAGCCAAACTCATGGGGTGGGGAACGAGCAGTACTTC.

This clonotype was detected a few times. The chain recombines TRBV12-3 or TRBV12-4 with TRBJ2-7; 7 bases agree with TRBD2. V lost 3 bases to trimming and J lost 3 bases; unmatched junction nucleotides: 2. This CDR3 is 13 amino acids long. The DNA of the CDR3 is TGTGCCAGCAGTTTCCGGGGGGTCTACGAGCAGTACTTC. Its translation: CASSFRGVYEQYF.

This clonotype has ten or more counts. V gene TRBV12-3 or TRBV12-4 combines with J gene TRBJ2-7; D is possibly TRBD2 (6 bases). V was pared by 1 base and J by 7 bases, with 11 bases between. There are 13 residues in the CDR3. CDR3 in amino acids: CASSLGTAGEQYF. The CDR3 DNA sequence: TGTGCCAGCAGTTTAGGAACCGCGGGGGAGCAGTACTTC.

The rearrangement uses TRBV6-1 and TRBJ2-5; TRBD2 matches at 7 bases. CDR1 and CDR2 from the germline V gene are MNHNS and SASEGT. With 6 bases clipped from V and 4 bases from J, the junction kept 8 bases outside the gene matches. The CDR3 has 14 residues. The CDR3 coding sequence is TGTGCCAGCAGCCTGGCGGGAGTTCGAGAGACCCAGTACTTC. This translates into CASSLAGVRETQYF.

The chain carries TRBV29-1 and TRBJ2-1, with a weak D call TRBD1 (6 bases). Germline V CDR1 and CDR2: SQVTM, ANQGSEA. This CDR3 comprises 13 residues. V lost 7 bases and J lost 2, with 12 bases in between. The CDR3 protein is CSGLGHTYNEQFF. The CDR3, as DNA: TGCAGCGGACTGGGACACACCTACAATGAGCAGTTCTTC.